A selection of T cell receptor beta chains follows, all from one sample in a study of T-cell memory formation after mild COVID-19. From the 5' RACE reads, TCRdb called clonotypes with MiXCR, one entry per CDR3 protein. Here the sample spans under 350,000 distinct CDR3 sequences, under 20% being singletons. Sequenced sample: PBMCs or a T cell subset sorted from them (not recorded which). These receptor sequences come from a man aged 18 to 35 who had mild COVID-19 (a few samples of this study predate the infection). Cell type and time point are not known. Both conserved end residues are part of each CDR3. A D gene is named only where the DNA matches it firmly. Clone size is given for some rows only: seen once, a few or many times, or a class if the clone is expanded.

J: TRBJ2-5; D: .; size: few; V: TRBV2; CDR3: CASSDPKTQYF
J: TRBJ1-1; D: .; size: few; V: TRBV28; CDR3: CASGFSWGTEAFF
J: TRBJ2-1; D: .; size: many; V: TRBV7-9; CDR3: CASSVDSRQQFF
J: TRBJ1-2; D: .; size: .; V: TRBV7-9; CDR3: CASSSERVPGRGYTF
J: TRBJ2-1; D: .; size: .; V: TRBV5-1; CDR3: CASINAGEQFF
J: TRBJ2-3; D: TRBD2; size: many; V: TRBV5-6; CDR3: CASSSRTSGGDTQYF
J: TRBJ2-5; D: TRBD1; size: .; V: TRBV7-9; CDR3: CASRPRTGPLGETQYF
J: TRBJ2-7; D: TRBD1; size: .; V: TRBV6-6; CDR3: CASSTSGTGGTYEQYF
J: TRBJ1-2; D: TRBD1; size: .; V: TRBV19; CDR3: CASSYDRDMGYTF
J: TRBJ1-1; D: .; size: .; V: TRBV15; CDR3: CATIGGRGSNTEAFF